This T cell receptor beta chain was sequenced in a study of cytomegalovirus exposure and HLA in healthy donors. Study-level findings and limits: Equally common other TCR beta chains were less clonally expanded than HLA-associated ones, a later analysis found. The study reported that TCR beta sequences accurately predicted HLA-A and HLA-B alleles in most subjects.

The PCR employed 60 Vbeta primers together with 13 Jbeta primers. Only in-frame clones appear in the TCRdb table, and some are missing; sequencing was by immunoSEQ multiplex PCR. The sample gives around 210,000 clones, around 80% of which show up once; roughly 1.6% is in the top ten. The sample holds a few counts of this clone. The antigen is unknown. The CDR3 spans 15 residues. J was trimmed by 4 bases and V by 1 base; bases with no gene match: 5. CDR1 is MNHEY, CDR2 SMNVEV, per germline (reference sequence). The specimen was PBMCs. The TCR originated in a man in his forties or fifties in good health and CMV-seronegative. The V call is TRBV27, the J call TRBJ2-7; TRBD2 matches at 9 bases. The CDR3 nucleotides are TGTGCCAGCAGTTTATGGCTAGCGGGACGGTACGAGCAGTACTTC. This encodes CASSLWLAGRYEQYF.